Below, one T cell receptor (beta chain) is given with its context. The data were obtained in a study of control samples from healthy donors and cancer patients. TCRdb's table, derived via immunoSEQ multiplex PCR, lists solely in-frame clones and lacks some. The table has 160,000 or so clones, about 93% seen once. Sequencing input: blood. The source of this sequence is a woman aged 25 to 39 in good health.

Here the CDR3 reads CASLWERDRDSNQPQHF. CDR3 DNA sequence: TGTGCCAGTCTGTGGGAACGGGACAGAGATAGCAATCAGCCCCAGCATTTT. The chain links TRBV19 to TRBJ1-5; the match to TRBD1 covers 7 bases. The CDR3 spans 17 residues. Germline lookup yields CDR1 LNHDA and CDR2 SQIVND (reference sequence). J lost 0 bases, V lost 8 bases, and 13 bases had no gene match.